This T cell receptor beta chain was documented in a study of T cells in Graves' hyperthyroidism and ophthalmopathy. Trimming shortened V by 0 bases and J by 0 bases, and 12 bases separated the two germline ends. The CDR3 spans 18 residues. Germline V gene data show CDR1 as MNHEY and CDR2 as SVGEGT. Amplified TCR beta CDR3 regions derived from RNA transcripts. The HTBI primer set drove a first-round RT-PCR of the TCR CDR3. TCRdb passed the multiplex PCR reads through MiXCR, listing each CDR3 protein once. The sample lists approximately 620,000 distinct CDR3 sequences; roughly a sixth were seen once. PBMCs were collected from an approximately 9.4 ml volume of fresh peripheral blood.

The chain joins TRBV6-2 or TRBV6-3 to TRBJ2-6; TRBD2 is a possible D gene (5 bases). The sample comprised blood. The sequence came from a woman aged 40 to 50 with Graves' ophthalmopathy. CDR3 bases: TGTGCCAGCAGTTACTCGCGCGGGCTTATCTCTGGGGCCAACGTCCTGACTTTC. The encoded protein is CASSYSRGLISGANVLTF.